The rows below give T cell receptor beta chains drawn from one sample of a study of T cell responses to AZD1222 COVID-19 vaccine. Sequenced by immunoSEQ multiplex PCR; TCRdb stores in-frame clones only, minus some. This sample has 150,000 or so clones, with about nine tenths found just once. The sequenced sample was peripheral blood, obtained on day 0 of AZD1222 vaccination. These receptors were obtained from an adult in good health. The CDR3 runs from the conserved cysteine through the conserved F or W. The D gene is left open where the match is weak.

J: TRBJ1-1; length: 14; D: .; V: TRBV5-1; CDR3: CASSLGPENTEAFF
J: TRBJ2-1; length: 15; D: .; V: TRBV5-8; CDR3: CASSPTKTSSNEQFF
J: TRBJ2-2; length: 17; D: TRBD2; V: TRBV11-3; CDR3: CASSLVSGGAATGELFF
J: TRBJ2-5; length: 15; D: .; V: TRBV7-7; CDR3: CASSLGSGRQETQYF
J: TRBJ1-2; length: 13; D: .; V: TRBV10-3; CDR3: CAISDGGTRSGTF
J: TRBJ1-1; length: 13; D: .; V: TRBV27; CDR3: CASSFGQSTEAFF
J: TRBJ1-1; length: 14; D: .; V: TRBV10-1; CDR3: CASSETRMNTEAFF
J: TRBJ1-1; length: 12; D: .; V: TRBV10-3; CDR3: CAISESGFEAFF
J: TRBJ1-4; length: 15; D: TRBD1; V: TRBV6-5; CDR3: CASSQATGRGGKLFF
J: TRBJ2-3; length: 17; D: .; V: TRBV4-2; CDR3: CASSRGRGGQSTDTQYF
J: TRBJ1-6; length: 17; D: .; V: TRBV5-8; CDR3: CASSSFRQHLYNSPLHF
J: TRBJ1-1; length: 15; D: .; V: TRBV14; CDR3: CASSQGRAWDTEAFF
J: TRBJ1-5; length: 18; D: .; V: TRBV5-6; CDR3: CASSLGISQGRSNQPQHF
J: TRBJ1-2; length: 18; D: .; V: TRBV3-1/TRBV3-2; CDR3: CASSHNFGEAGTRGGYTF
J: TRBJ1-1; length: 14; D: .; V: TRBV19; CDR3: CASSMGRLNTEAFF
J: TRBJ1-5; length: 14; D: TRBD1; V: TRBV20-1; CDR3: CSASTGAGAQPQHF
J: TRBJ2-2; length: 17; D: TRBD2; V: TRBV7-9; CDR3: CASSPGTSTPSTGELFF
J: TRBJ1-2; length: 13; D: TRBD1; V: TRBV3-1/TRBV3-2; CDR3: CASSPSTGPGYTF
J: TRBJ2-3; length: 14; D: .; V: TRBV5-1; CDR3: CATHPGLGTDTQYF
J: TRBJ2-6; length: 15; D: .; V: TRBV4-3; CDR3: CASSPHTSGANVLTF
J: TRBJ1-3; length: 16; D: TRBD1; V: TRBV29-1; CDR3: CSVEGQGQGTGNTIYF
J: TRBJ1-1; length: 15; D: .; V: TRBV15; CDR3: CATSRDEEGSTEAFF
J: TRBJ2-7; length: 14; D: .; V: TRBV7-2; CDR3: CASSYGTATAEQYF
J: TRBJ1-2; length: 14; D: TRBD1; V: TRBV9; CDR3: CASSVGQGAYGYTF